This T cell receptor beta chain appears in the sequencing data of a study of T cells in Graves' hyperthyroidism and ophthalmopathy. Patients aged 18 to 65 had newly diagnosed hyperthyroidism of under 2 months' duration. Any patient presenting with uncontrolled infection, other autoimmune disease, pregnancy or lactation was left out. Clinicians diagnosed patients from clinical symptoms, serum thyroxine and TRAb, thyroid ultrasound and orbital computed tomography. Germline V gene lookup returns CDR1 LGHNA and CDR2 YNFKEQ. The CDR3 totals 20 residues. V shed 6 bases, J shed 1 base, and the junction held 14 bases outside the gene matches. At least ten counts were recorded for this clonotype. RNA transcripts yielded amplified TCR beta CDR3 regions. TCR CDR3 underwent first-round RT-PCR with the HTBI primer set. Each CDR3 protein gets one entry after TCRdb re-called the multiplex PCR reads with MiXCR. The table lists under 400,000 distinct CDR3 sequences, over 15% of them singletons.

The chain joins TRBV4-2 to TRBJ2-3; TRBD2 matches at 15 bases. The source of this sequence is a woman in her 50s with Graves' hyperthyroidism. The sample was blood. The chain's CDR3 is CASSPTPGLAGGRGTDTQYF. Here the CDR3 DNA reads TGTGCCAGCAGTCCTACCCCCGGACTAGCGGGGGGGCGAGGCACAGATACGCAGTATTTT.